This TCR beta chain is from a study of T cells expressing NK-cell markers. This CDR3 comprises 13 residues. Germline CDR1 reads SGHTA; CDR2 reads FQGNSA. One entry per CDR3 protein, without DNA, is what TCRdb gives after re-calling the 5' RACE reads. In all, the sample yields roughly 280,000 distinct CDR3 sequences. This TCR was sampled from a young man in good health. Sequences were obtained from blood T cells: a sorted CD56 or NKG2C T cell subset, CD4+ or CD8+ T cells, or bulk PBMC T cells (not recorded which). The rearrangement joins TRBV7-2 to TRBJ2-7; the D call of TRBD1 rests on TCRdb alone, since no DNA is present to check it. The CDR3 loop is CASSKGTEYEQYF.